The 29 T cell receptor beta chains below were found in one sample sequenced in a study of blood T cell repertoires in COVID-19. Data came from immunoSEQ multiplex PCR; TCRdb stores just in-frame clones and leaves some out. The sample shows some 100,000 clones, about 86% of them seen only once. The sample comprised peripheral blood. The source of these receptors is a man aged 50-60 years with COVID-19, enrolled during active disease.

The V and J genes are TRBV5-4 and TRBJ2-3; 13 bases are shared with TRBD2. V lost 4 bases and J lost 0; bases outside the gene matches: 8. The CDR3 runs 18 residues. The germline V gene has CDR1 SGHNT and CDR2 YYREEE (reference sequence). The CDR3: CASSRTSGGATSTDTQYF. The CDR3 nucleotides read TGTGCCAGCAGCCGGACTAGCGGGGGAGCAACTAGCACAGATACGCAGTATTTT.

The J gene is TRBJ2-1, the V gene TRBV27, with D possibly being TRBD2 (6 bases). Trimming removed 0 bases from V and 0 bases from J, with 9 bases in between. Germline V gene sequence: CDR1 MNHEY, CDR2 SMNVEV (reference sequence). This CDR3 contains 16 residues. The CDR3 loop reads CASSLSVGGSYNEQFF. The CDR3, as DNA: TGTGCCAGCAGTTTATCCGTGGGGGGCTCCTACAATGAGCAGTTCTTC.

The CDR3 sequence: CASSRGGGGILSPLHF. The CDR3 nucleotides read TGTGCCAGCAGCCGAGGTGGAGGGGGCATATTGTCACCCCTCCACTTT. This chain connects TRBV7-8 to TRBJ1-6; TRBD1 matches at 7 bases. J gave up 10 bases and V 5 bases, and 14 bases lay outside the gene matches. CDR1 is SGHVS, CDR2 FQNEAQ, per germline. The CDR3 runs 16 residues.

The gene calls are TRBV15 and TRBJ1-1; tentative D call: TRBD1 (6 bases). CDR3 size: 15 residues. V lost 0 bases and J lost 0, with 8 bases in between. CDR1 is LNHNV, CDR2 YYDKDF, per germline (reference sequence). CDR3 amino acids: CATSRDNRVNTEAFF. CDR3 DNA: TGTGCCACCAGCAGAGATAACAGGGTGAACACTGAAGCTTTCTTT. Combining the CDR3 with reference TRBV15 and TRBJ1-1 gives the whole variable domain DAMVIQNPRYQVTQFGKPVTLSCSQTLNHNVMYWYQQKSSQAPKLLFHYYDKDFNNEADTPDNFQSRRPNTSFCFLDIRSPGLGDTAMYLCATSRDNRVNTEAFFGQGTRLTVV.

This chain connects TRBV15 to TRBJ1-5; TRBD1 might be the D (5 bases). The CDR3 runs to 14 residues. Germline V gives CDR1 LNHNV, CDR2 YYDKDF (reference sequence). V was clipped by 1 base and J by 6 bases, with 10 bases between them. CDR3 region: CATSRGGEGQPQHF. CDR3 bases: TGTGCCACCAGCAGAGGAGGGGAGGGTCAGCCCCAGCATTTT.

The rearrangement joins TRBV10-2 to TRBJ1-4; 9 bases agree with TRBD1. CDR1 is WSHSY, CDR2 SAAADI, per germline. The CDR3 has 14 amino acids. The V gene end was trimmed by 2 bases and the J gene end by 9 bases; junction bases not matched to a gene: 4. In DNA, the CDR3 is TGCGCCAGCAGTGAGAGGGACAGGGTCCAAAAACTGTTTTTT. Its protein product is CASSERDRVQKLFF.

CDR3 nucleotides: TGTGCCAGCAGCTTCGGGACAGGGACTTTCCGTTCACCCCTCCACTTT. Translating it yields CASSFGTGTFRSPLHF. V is TRBV7-2 and J is TRBJ1-6, with 9 bases aligning to TRBD1. The junction had 9 bases not matched to a gene; V was cut back by 3 bases and J by 9 bases. The germline V gene encodes CDR1 SGHTA and CDR2 FQGNSA. CDR3 length equals 16 residues.

With respect to this clone: Sequence at one end of the junction differs from germline and may be a read error. V is TRBV6-5 and J is TRBJ2-2, with D possibly being TRBD2 (6 bases). Germline assignment: CDR1 MNHEY and CDR2 SVGAGI. The CDR3 loop spans 12 amino acids. The CDR3 sequence: CAEGTDTGELFF. The CDR3 DNA reads TGCGCGGAGGGAACGGACACCGGGGAGCTGTTTTTT.

The V and J genes are TRBV11-1 and TRBJ1-1; D remains ambiguous. Germline CDR1 and CDR2: SGHAT and FQDESV (reference sequence). The CDR3 has 13 amino acids. V was cut by 1 base and J by 1 base, with 4 bases left in between. The CDR3 nucleotides are TGTGCCAGCAGCTTAGTCTGGAACACTGAAGCTTTCTTT. Translating it yields CASSLVWNTEAFF.

This clone was seen a single time. The genes are TRBV30 and TRBJ2-1, with 10 bases lining up with TRBD2. Looked up from germline, CDR1 is GTSNPN and CDR2 is SVGIG (reference sequence). Trimming cost V 3 bases and J 0 bases; bases outside gene matches: 14. This CDR3 spans 19 amino acids. DNA for the CDR3: TGTGCCTGGAGCGCTAGAACTAGCGGGGTCTCTTTCTCCTACAATGAGCAGTTCTTC. Protein sequence: CAWSARTSGVSFSYNEQFF.

This clone came up once. V usage is TRBV9 and J usage is TRBJ1-6; tentative D call: TRBD1 (5 bases). CDR1 is SGDLS and CDR2 is YYNGEE in the germline V gene. Trimming shortened V by 5 bases and J by 5 bases, and 11 bases separated the two germline ends. The CDR3 runs to 14 residues. The CDR3 reads CASRGEGHNSPLHF. CDR3 sequence (DNA): TGTGCCAGCAGGGGGGAGGGGCATAATTCACCCCTCCACTTT.

This sequence joins TRBV4-2 and TRBJ2-6; possibly TRBD1 for D (7 bases). This CDR3 is built from 18 residues. The ends were cut back, 1 base at V and 0 bases at J, with 13 bases in the middle. Per germline, CDR1 LGHNA and CDR2 YNFKEQ. The CDR3 nucleotides are TGTGCCAGCAGCCAAGTGGAGGGGGCGGGCTCTGGGGCCAACGTCCTGACTTTC. Its protein is CASSQVEGAGSGANVLTF.

V usage is TRBV5-4 and J usage is TRBJ2-5; 10 bases are a match to TRBD1. The trim removed 4 bases at V and 5 bases at J, leaving 11 bases unmatched. Germline V lookup: CDR1 SGHNT, CDR2 YYREEE (reference sequence). CDR3 length: 16 residues. The CDR3 sequence: CASSATGTGVWETQYF. The DNA of the CDR3 is TGTGCCAGCAGCGCCACCGGGACAGGGGTGTGGGAGACCCAGTACTTC.

The chain has TRBV21-1 and TRBJ1-6. TRBV21-1 is described as a pseudogene. The CDR3 has 20 residues. The CDR3 reads CASSKERPGRYGSYNSPLHF. CDR3 sequence (DNA): TGTGCCAGCAGCAAAGAGAGACCAGGGAGGTATGGGTCCTATAATTCACCCCTCCACTTT.

This clone occurred once. The chain has TRBV11-1 and TRBJ1-6; unclear D gene. The V end lost 3 bases, the J end lost 7 bases, and 10 bases lay between the germline ends. CDR3 length: 14 residues. Germline V gene lookup returns CDR1 SGHAT and CDR2 FQDESV (reference sequence). The CDR3 spells CASSFNSPNSPLHF. CDR3 sequence (DNA): TGTGCCAGCAGCTTTAACTCCCCGAATTCACCCCTCCACTTT.

The sample holds a few counts of this clone. This chain connects TRBV4-1 to TRBJ2-1, with 13 bases fitting TRBD2. This CDR3 contains 16 residues. V lost 5 bases and J lost 3; bases outside the gene matches: 4. Germline loops: CDR1 MGHRA, CDR2 YSYEKL. The CDR3 region has the DNA TGCGCCAGCAGCTACGGGACTAGCGGGGTCTACAATGAGCAGTTCTTC. Translation: CASSYGTSGVYNEQFF.

The chain combines TRBV5-1 with TRBJ2-5; no clear D gene. CDR3 length: 14 residues. The V end was cut by 4 bases, the J end by 1 base, with 11 bases between. Germline V CDR1 and CDR2: SGHRS, YFSETQ. CDR3 amino acids: CASSPLGTQETQYF. CDR3 coding DNA: TGCGCCAGCAGCCCATTGGGCACCCAAGAGACCCAGTACTTC.

This clone was counted only a few times. The chain carries TRBV5-5 and TRBJ1-1; 8 bases map to TRBD1. V trimming: 5 bases; J trimming: 0 bases; junction bases outside the gene matches: 12. Germline-derived CDR1 and CDR2 are SGHKS and YYEKEE (reference sequence). The CDR3 sequence is 17 residues long. The CDR3 coding sequence is TGTGCCAGCAGGTTAGGCCTGGGGACAGGCGTGAACACTGAAGCTTTCTTT. Amino acid sequence: CASRLGLGTGVNTEAFF.

This clone was recorded once. The chain has TRBV15 and TRBJ2-1, with D possibly being TRBD2 (5 bases). From germline, CDR1 is LNHNV and CDR2 YYDKDF (reference sequence). The CDR3 spans 16 residues. The V gene lost 1 base and the J gene lost 0 bases, with 10 bases spanning the gap. The CDR3: CATSRGIGSSYNEQFF. Written as DNA, the CDR3 is TGTGCCACCAGCAGAGGGATAGGGAGCTCCTACAATGAGCAGTTCTTC.

V usage is TRBV5-1 and J usage is TRBJ1-2; TRBD1 matches 7 bases. The length of the CDR3 is 13 residues. CDR1 and CDR2 (germline): SGHRS, YFSETQ. V lost 4 bases, J lost 2 bases, and 2 bases stayed unmatched. CDR3 protein: CASSAGQNYGYTF. CDR3 DNA sequence: TGCGCCAGCAGCGCGGGACAGAACTATGGCTACACCTTC.

This clone was observed a single time. V and J are TRBV6-2 or TRBV6-3 and TRBJ1-4; 8 nucleotides agree with TRBD1. V lost 6 bases to trimming and J lost 0 bases; unmatched junction nucleotides: 18. Germline CDR1 MNHEY, CDR2 SVGEGT. The CDR3 is made up of 20 amino acids. CDR3 amino acids: CASSVGLPEDRDATNEKLFF. DNA of the CDR3: TGTGCCAGCAGCGTTGGCCTTCCCGAGGACAGGGACGCAACTAATGAAAAACTGTTTTTT.

The chain is built from TRBV24-1 and TRBJ2-7, with TRBD2 as a possible D gene (5 bases). Germline values: CDR1 KGHDR, CDR2 SFDVKD. Between the trimmed V and J ends, which lost 4 bases and 6 bases, there was a span of 15 bases. This CDR3 is built from 14 residues. The CDR3 sequence is CATSDPRDLGEQYF. In DNA form, the CDR3 reads TGTGCCACCAGTGACCCACGGGATCTGGGCGAGCAGTACTTC.

V usage is TRBV3-1 (or the pseudogene TRBV3-2) and J usage is TRBJ1-6; D is uncertain. Germline assignment: CDR1 LGHDT and CDR2 YNNKEL (reference sequence). This CDR3 has 15 residues. V lost 0 bases and J 0 bases, leaving 3 bases between the germline ends. In DNA, the CDR3 is TGTGCCAGCAGCCAAGACAGCTCCTATAATTCACCCCTCCACTTT. Amino acids: CASSQDSSYNSPLHF.

This rearrangement joins TRBV7-2 to TRBJ2-1; D might be TRBD2 (5 bases). The CDR3 sequence is 18 residues long. Germline values: CDR1 SGHTA, CDR2 FQGNSA. V lost 2 bases to trimming and J lost 7 bases, with 24 bases between them. The CDR3, as DNA: TGTGCCAGCAGCTTATATCTGAGAGCGGACTTTGCCGTGAATGAGCAGTTCTTC. Translation gives CASSLYLRADFAVNEQFF.

The V gene is TRBV4-1, the J gene TRBJ1-6; tentatively, D is TRBD1 (6 bases). V gave up 3 bases and J gave up 11 bases, with 17 bases separating them. This CDR3 has 15 residues. CDR1 and CDR2 (germline): MGHRA, YSYEKL. The CDR3 loop reads CASSQGGLGITPLHF. The CDR3 DNA sequence: TGCGCCAGCAGCCAGGGGGGGCTGGGGATAACACCCCTCCACTTT.

The rearrangement uses TRBV28 and TRBJ1-5; tentatively, D is TRBD1 (5 bases). CDR1 and CDR2 from the germline V gene are MDHEN and SYDVKM. The V gene lost 3 bases and the J gene lost 3 bases, with 18 bases spanning the gap. The CDR3 runs 17 residues. CDR3 nucleotide sequence: TGTGCCAGCAGTTTCTCCCAACGACAGAATCTCAATCAGCCCCAGCATTTT. It specifies CASSFSQRQNLNQPQHF. The whole variable domain, remainder taken from reference TRBV28 and TRBJ1-5, is DVKVTQSSRYLVKRTGEKVFLECVQDMDHENMFWYRQDPGLGLRLIYFSYDVKMKEKGDIPEGYSVSREKKERFSLILESASTNQTSMYLCASSFSQRQNLNQPQHFGDGTRLSIL.

The chain employs TRBV11-2 and TRBJ1-2; 7 bases agree with TRBD1. Germline-derived CDR1 and CDR2 are SGHAT and FQNNGV. J was trimmed by 5 bases and V by 5 bases; bases with no gene match: 11. There are 15 residues in the CDR3. DNA of the CDR3: TGTGCCAGCAGCCCCCCCCACAGGGGTGGATATGGCTACACCTTC. It yields the protein CASSPPHRGGYGYTF. The variable domain in full, with the rest retrieved from reference TRBV11-2 and TRBJ1-2, is EAGVAQSPRYKIIEKRQSVAFWCNPISGHATLYWYQQILGQGPKLLIQFQNNGVVDDSQLPKDRFSAERLKGVDSTLKIQPAKLEDSAVYLCASSPPHRGGYGYTFGSGTRLTVV.

This sequence joins TRBV5-4 and TRBJ2-1, with D unresolved. This CDR3 has 15 amino acids. Trimming cost V 1 base and J 6 bases, with 14 bases left between them. Germline lookup yields CDR1 SGHNT and CDR2 YYREEE (reference sequence). In DNA, the CDR3 is TGTGCCAGCAGCTTGTCTTCTAGTCCGTCCAATGAGCAGTTCTTC. Translating it yields CASSLSSSPSNEQFF.

CDR3 amino acids: CASSFLGQGNSPLHF. The CDR3 DNA is TGTGCCAGCAGTTTTTTGGGACAGGGAAATTCACCCCTCCACTTT. V is TRBV28 and J is TRBJ1-6; 9 nucleotides line up with TRBD1. This CDR3 region has 15 residues. V dropped 3 bases and J dropped 7; count of bases not matched to a gene: 4. Germline V CDR1 and CDR2: MDHEN, SYDVKM.